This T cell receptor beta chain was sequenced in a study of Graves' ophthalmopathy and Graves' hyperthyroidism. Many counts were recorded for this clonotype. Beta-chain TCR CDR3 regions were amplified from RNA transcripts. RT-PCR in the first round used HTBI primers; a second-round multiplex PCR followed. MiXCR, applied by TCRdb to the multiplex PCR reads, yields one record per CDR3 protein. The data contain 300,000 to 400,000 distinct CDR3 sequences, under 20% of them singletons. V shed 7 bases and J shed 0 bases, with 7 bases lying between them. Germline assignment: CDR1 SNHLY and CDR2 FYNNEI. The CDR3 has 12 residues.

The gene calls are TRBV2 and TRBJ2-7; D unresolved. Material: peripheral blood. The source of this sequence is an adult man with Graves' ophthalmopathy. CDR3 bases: TGTGCCAGCAAGAAACGCTCCTACGAGCAGTACTTC. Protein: CASKKRSYEQYF.